The 32 T cell receptor beta chains presented below share a single source sample, sequenced in a study of blood T cell repertoires in COVID-19. Some clones are missing from TCRdb's copy, which holds only in-frame ones; the method was immunoSEQ multiplex PCR. The sample carries 50,000 to 80,000 clones, about 88% recorded once. Sequenced: PBMCs or T cells enriched from blood (not recorded which). The receptors shown here come from a woman aged 35 to 49 who had recovered from COVID-19.

The table lists this clone with a few counts. The chain uses TRBV7-9 and TRBJ2-2; D is perhaps TRBD1 (5 bases). The CDR3 runs 16 residues. Germline V gene data show CDR1 as SEHNR and CDR2 as FQNEAQ (reference sequence). The CDR3 coding sequence is TGTGCTGGAAGGGGTGCTCCAAAAAAAAACACCGGGGAGCTGTTTTTT. Protein: CAGRGAPKKNTGELFF.

The chain combines TRBV5-1 with TRBJ2-7; no clear D gene. CDR1 and CDR2 (germline): SGHRS, YFSETQ. The CDR3 consists of 13 residues. V shed 0 bases and J shed 7 bases, with 11 bases lying between them. The CDR3 DNA sequence: TGCGCCAGCAGCTTGGGGCACCTTAAGGAGCAGTACTTC. Translating it yields CASSLGHLKEQYF.

V and J are TRBV3-1 (or the pseudogene TRBV3-2) and TRBJ1-6; possibly TRBD1 for D (6 bases). Germline V gene lookup returns CDR1 LGHDT and CDR2 YNNKEL (reference sequence). V lost 0 bases and J 9 bases, leaving 24 bases between the germline ends. The CDR3 runs to 19 residues. CDR3 DNA: TGTGCCAGCAGCCAAGATCTAGGGGGAGGGCTAGGCTTCGTTTCACCCCTCCACTTT. Translated, it gives CASSQDLGGGLGFVSPLHF.

V is TRBV12-3 or TRBV12-4 and J is TRBJ1-1; 11 bases are shared with TRBD1. CDR3 size: 13 residues. With 8 bases clipped from V and 3 bases from J, the junction kept 2 bases outside the gene matches. The CDR3 DNA is TGTGCCAGCCGGGGACAGGGGGACACTGAAGCTTTCTTT. Translated, it gives CASRGQGDTEAFF.

The chain links TRBV19 to TRBJ2-1; 9 nucleotides match TRBD1. The germline gives CDR1 LNHDA, CDR2 SQIVND (reference sequence). The CDR3 extends over 15 amino acids. Trimming at V came to 0 bases and at J to 13 bases, leaving 10 bases not matched to a gene. DNA of the CDR3: TGTGCCAGTAGTATAGATCTATTAGGGGACAGGGTACAGTTCTTC. Translating it yields CASSIDLLGDRVQFF.

The chain recombines TRBV5-1 with TRBJ2-3; 7 bases fit TRBD1. The CDR3 loop spans 15 amino acids. The ends lost 4 bases at V and 0 bases at J; junction bases unmatched: 5. Germline-derived CDR1 and CDR2 are SGHRS and YFSETQ. The CDR3 DNA reads TGCGCCAGCAGCCCAACGACAGGGAGCACAGATACGCAGTATTTT. It specifies CASSPTTGSTDTQYF.

The chain links TRBV19 to TRBJ1-4, with D unclear. Germline-derived CDR1 and CDR2 are LNHDA and SQIVND (reference sequence). The ends were cut back, 7 bases at V and 8 bases at J, with 14 bases in the middle. The CDR3 is 13 residues long. The CDR3 DNA reads TGTGCCAGTAATATTCTCTCGGGGGAAAAACTGTTTTTT. The encoded protein is CASNILSGEKLFF.

The rearrangement links TRBV5-4 to TRBJ2-3; 7 nucleotides align to TRBD2. The CDR3 totals 15 residues. Germline loops: CDR1 SGHNT, CDR2 YYREEE (reference sequence). Trimming removed 6 bases from V and 2 bases from J; junction bases left unmatched: 9. This chain's CDR3 is CASTRRRGDTDTQYF. For the CDR3, the DNA is TGTGCCAGCACCCGCCGACGGGGGGACACAGATACGCAGTATTTT.

This chain connects TRBV14 to TRBJ1-2, with TRBD1 matching over 11 bases. Trimming removed 0 bases from V and 8 bases from J; junction bases left unmatched: 8. This CDR3 is 16 amino acids long. From germline, CDR1 is SGHDN and CDR2 FVKESK. The CDR3 nucleotides are TGTGCCAGCAGCCAAGATAAGGGGACAGGGGGTCGCGGCTACACCTTC. Translated, it gives CASSQDKGTGGRGYTF.

J is TRBJ1-2 and V is TRBV6-5; the match to TRBD1 covers 7 bases. The ends lost 0 bases at V and 4 bases at J; junction bases unmatched: 8. This CDR3 comprises 16 residues. Per germline, CDR1 MNHEY and CDR2 SVGAGI. The CDR3 coding sequence is TGTGCCAGCAGTTACTCGCGGACAGGAGGCGGCTATGGCTACACCTTC. Amino acid sequence: CASSYSRTGGGYGYTF.

This clone came up a few times. The chain carries TRBV7-5 and TRBJ2-6; TRBD2, the table's D call, was not compared with the DNA. TRBV7-5 is given as a pseudogene. The CDR3 length is 19 residues. DNA of the CDR3: TGTGTCAGAAGCACCCCGGGACTAGCGGGGGGGCGTGGGGCCAACGTCCTGACTTTC. Protein: CVRSTPGLAGGRGANVLTF.

The chain recombines TRBV7-9 with TRBJ2-3; a possible D gene is TRBD1 (6 bases). The CDR3 length is 14 residues. V lost 4 bases, J lost 4 bases, and 12 bases lay in between. CDR1 is SEHNR and CDR2 is FQNEAQ in the germline V gene (reference sequence). The CDR3 loop is CASSSGQIPDTQYF. The CDR3 coding sequence is TGTGCCAGCAGCTCCGGACAGATCCCAGATACGCAGTATTTT.

The chain uses TRBV28 and TRBJ2-5; D perhaps matches TRBD1 (5 bases). This CDR3 comprises 12 residues. Germline assignment: CDR1 MDHEN and CDR2 SYDVKM. V lost 7 bases, J lost 5 bases, and 11 bases lay in between. CDR3 DNA: TGTGCCAGCACCGGCAGGGTGGAGACCCAGTACTTC. Its protein product is CASTGRVETQYF.

This clone was seen more than once but under ten times. This sequence joins TRBV7-2 and TRBJ2-5; 10 bases map to TRBD2. This CDR3 contains 15 residues. From germline, CDR1 is SGHTA and CDR2 FQGNSA. The J segment lost 5 bases and the V segment lost 4 bases, leaving 7 bases of the junction unmatched. CDR3 loop: CASSSIAGGPETQYF. The DNA of the CDR3 is TGTGCCAGCAGCTCTATAGCGGGGGGCCCGGAGACCCAGTACTTC.

The chain joins TRBV11-2 to TRBJ1-1; D gene uncertain. The CDR3 is made up of 14 amino acids. Germline V lookup: CDR1 SGHAT, CDR2 FQNNGV. The ends were cut back, 0 bases at V and 6 bases at J, with 11 bases in the middle. CDR3 coding DNA: TGTGCCAGCAGCTTAGATCTACAGTTACCTGAAGCTTTCTTT. Residues: CASSLDLQLPEAFF.

The chain uses TRBV5-1 and TRBJ2-1; D possibly corresponds to TRBD1 (6 bases). This CDR3 region has 15 residues. The germline V gene has CDR1 SGHRS and CDR2 YFSETQ. V was cut by 5 bases and J by 2 bases, with 14 bases left in between. CDR3 loop: CASRQSQGTYNEQFF. In DNA form, the CDR3 reads TGCGCCAGCAGGCAGTCACAGGGAACCTACAATGAGCAGTTCTTC.

The chain carries TRBV23-1 and TRBJ2-7; 11 nucleotides line up with TRBD1. TRBV23-1 has ORF status, its function being uncertain. The length of the CDR3 is 15 residues. V gave up 8 bases and J gave up 5 bases; unmatched junction bases: 11. CDR3 sequence reads: CASVPPDRGRDEQYF. The DNA of the CDR3 is TGCGCCAGCGTCCCCCCGGACAGGGGGCGGGACGAGCAGTACTTC.

The count of this clone is one. The V gene is TRBV24-1, the J gene TRBJ2-1; 8 nucleotides match TRBD1. The CDR3 covers 16 residues. The trim removed 4 bases at V and 7 bases at J, leaving 11 bases unmatched. The germline CDR1 and CDR2 sequences are KGHDR and SFDVKD. The CDR3 region is CATSDRTTGVRNEQFF. The CDR3 DNA is TGTGCCACCAGTGACCGGACGACAGGGGTTCGGAATGAGCAGTTCTTC.

V is TRBV3-1 (or the pseudogene TRBV3-2) and J is TRBJ2-1, with 8 bases matching TRBD2. The CDR3 contains 16 residues. V lost 3 bases and J lost 2; bases outside the gene matches: 6. Per the germline V gene, CDR1 is LGHDT and CDR2 is YNNKEL (reference sequence). The CDR3 region is CASSQSGGMTYNEQFF. DNA of the CDR3: TGTGCCAGCAGCCAGAGCGGGGGTATGACCTACAATGAGCAGTTCTTC.

The J gene is TRBJ2-2, the V gene TRBV24-1; 11 bases align to TRBD1. The CDR3 runs 16 residues. Germline V lookup: CDR1 KGHDR, CDR2 SFDVKD. V trimming: 4 bases; J trimming: 7 bases; junction bases outside the gene matches: 7. DNA of the CDR3: TGTGCCACCAGTGACCCCGGGACAGGGGGGATCGGGGAGCTGTTTTTT. Its protein is CATSDPGTGGIGELFF.

The chain combines TRBV10-3 with TRBJ1-2, with a tentative D call TRBD1 (6 bases). Germline V CDR1 and CDR2: ENHRY, SYGVKD. V lost 6 bases and J 6 bases, leaving 17 bases between the germline ends. CDR3 length: 14 amino acids. The CDR3 loop is CAISPENRVNGYTF. CDR3 coding DNA: TGTGCCATCAGCCCCGAGAACAGGGTAAATGGCTACACCTTC.

The chain recombines TRBV28 with TRBJ2-2, with a possible D match to TRBD2 (6 bases). The CDR3 runs to 14 residues. Germline V gives CDR1 MDHEN, CDR2 SYDVKM. V was cut by 3 bases and J by 4 bases, with 9 bases left in between. Here the CDR3 reads CASSFGSFTGELFF. CDR3 DNA: TGTGCCAGCAGTTTCGGGAGCTTCACCGGGGAGCTGTTTTTT.

This clone came up once. V usage is TRBV7-8 and J usage is TRBJ2-7; TRBD2 matches 15 bases. Germline CDR1 is SGHVS and CDR2 is FQNEAQ. The CDR3 has 19 amino acids. J gave up 2 bases and V 1 base, and 9 bases lay outside the gene matches. The CDR3 DNA reads TGTGCCAGCAGCTTAGAAAAGGGACTAGCGGGGGGTCGCGCCTACGAGCAGTACTTC. Translating it yields CASSLEKGLAGGRAYEQYF. The full variable domain, in which reference TRBV7-8 and TRBJ2-7 provide the parts outside the CDR3, is GAGVSQSPRYKVAKRGQDVALRCDPISGHVSLFWYQQALGQGPEFLTYFQNEAQLDKSGLPSDRFFAERPEGSVSTLKIQRTQQEDSAVYLCASSLEKGLAGGRAYEQYFGPGTRLTVT.

The DNA for the CDR3 is TGTGCCAGCAGCTTAGTAGAAGCAGGGGAGGGTCTCTCCTACGAGCAGTACTTC. It specifies CASSLVEAGEGLSYEQYF. This chain links TRBV7-6 with TRBJ2-7; D perhaps matches TRBD2 (7 bases). Trimming stripped 1 base from V and 0 bases from J, with 19 bases between. The CDR3 totals 18 residues. Germline V CDR1 and CDR2: SGHVS, FNYEAQ.

V usage is TRBV6-5 and J usage is TRBJ1-3; the D is unclear. The CDR3 has 12 residues. CDR1 is MNHEY and CDR2 is SVGAGI in the germline V gene. The germline V and J ends were trimmed by 7 bases and 4 bases, with 8 bases remaining between them. Here the CDR3 reads CASTGNGNTIYF. The CDR3 coding sequence is TGTGCCAGCACCGGGAACGGAAACACCATATATTTT.

The J gene is TRBJ1-5, the V gene TRBV3-1 (or the pseudogene TRBV3-2); maybe TRBD1 (6 bases). CDR1 and CDR2 from the germline V gene are LGHDT and YNNKEL (reference sequence). Trimming stripped 0 bases from V and 4 bases from J, with 10 bases between. CDR3 length: 15 residues. The CDR3 reads CASSQDQGWNQPQHF. CDR3 bases: TGTGCCAGCAGCCAAGATCAGGGGTGGAATCAGCCCCAGCATTTT.

The chain couples TRBV19 to TRBJ2-7; no reliable D call. The CDR3 loop spans 14 amino acids. CDR1 LNHDA and CDR2 SQIVND come from the germline V gene (reference sequence). The ends were cut back, 2 bases at V and 5 bases at J, with 13 bases in the middle. The CDR3 DNA sequence: TGTGCCAGTAGTATAACGGGTGATACGGACGAGCAGTACTTC. Translated, it gives CASSITGDTDEQYF.

This clone occurred once. The chain couples TRBV7-9 to TRBJ1-6, with 7 positions matching TRBD1. CDR1 SEHNR and CDR2 FQNEAQ come from the germline V gene (reference sequence). V shed 4 bases and J 9 bases; nucleotides not matched to a gene: 12. The CDR3 contains 16 residues. This chain's CDR3 is CASSSLARTGSSPLHF. DNA for the CDR3: TGTGCCAGCAGCTCACTCGCCCGGACAGGATCTTCACCCCTCCACTTT.

About this clone: The limits of the CDR3 on the DNA are not certain, so only TCRdb's listed CDR3 is given. The rearrangement uses TRBV19 and TRBJ2-7; the listed D gene, TRBD2, was not tested against the DNA. Germline V gene data show CDR1 as LNHDA and CDR2 as SQIVND (reference sequence). The CDR3 length equals 23 residues, ends included. The CDR3 loop reads CASTEPRASTSSTSLAGFYEQYF.

The chain joins TRBV7-9 to TRBJ1-1; possible D gene TRBD1, 6 bases. CDR1 is SEHNR, CDR2 FQNEAQ, per germline (reference sequence). V was clipped by 1 base and J by 1 base, with 7 bases between them. This CDR3 region has 14 residues. The CDR3 region has the DNA TGTGCCAGCAGCTTAGGACAGGAGAACACTGAAGCTTTCTTT. Protein product: CASSLGQENTEAFF.

The chain couples TRBV5-1 to TRBJ2-5, with 7 nucleotides matching TRBD1. CDR1 and CDR2 (germline): SGHRS, YFSETQ. Unmatched junction bases numbered 7, after V lost 3 bases and J lost 5 bases. The CDR3 is made up of 14 amino acids. The CDR3 DNA is TGCGCCAGCAGCTCGCGACAGGGATACGAGACCCAGTACTTC. Translated: CASSSRQGYETQYF.

The chain is built from TRBV5-8 and TRBJ2-1; 12 nucleotides line up with TRBD2. The germline gives CDR1 SGHTS, CDR2 YDEGEE. The V segment lost 0 bases and the J segment 8 bases; nucleotides outside the gene matches: 15. This CDR3 region has 19 residues. The CDR3 DNA is TGTGCCAGCAGCTTGGGTTCTAGCGGGGGGGCTCAGAGGTGGTATGAGCAGTTCTTC. It specifies CASSLGSSGGAQRWYEQFF.